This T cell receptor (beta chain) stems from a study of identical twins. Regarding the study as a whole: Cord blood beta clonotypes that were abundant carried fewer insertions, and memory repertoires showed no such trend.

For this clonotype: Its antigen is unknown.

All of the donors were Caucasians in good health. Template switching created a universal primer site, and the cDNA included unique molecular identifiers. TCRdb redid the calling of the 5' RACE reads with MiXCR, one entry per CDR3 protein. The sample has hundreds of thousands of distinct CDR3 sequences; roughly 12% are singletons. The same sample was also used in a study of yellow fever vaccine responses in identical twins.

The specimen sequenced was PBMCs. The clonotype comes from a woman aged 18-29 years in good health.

In DNA, the CDR3 is TGTGCCAGCAGTTCCTCCGGGACTAGCGGGAGATTCGATACGCAGTATTTT. Protein product: CASSSSGTSGRFDTQYF. The chain carries TRBV27 and TRBJ2-3; 14 bases align to TRBD2. The CDR3 length is 17 residues. Germline V CDR1 and CDR2: MNHEY, SMNVEV (reference sequence). J gave up 6 bases and V 4 bases, and 9 bases lay outside the gene matches.